These T cell receptor beta chains were read from a single sample in a study of regulatory T cells in long-lasting Graves disease. Using its own MiXCR run on the multiplex PCR reads, TCRdb lists one record per CDR3 protein. The sample records about 500,000 distinct CDR3 sequences, roughly 17% being singletons. The same specimen was also included in a second study, on T cells in Graves' hyperthyroidism and ophthalmopathy.

The sample was peripheral blood mononuclear cells (PBMCs), taken at new diagnosis, from a patient treated with antithyroid drugs. The receptors were gathered from a man aged 35 to 55 with Graves disease. Both conserved end residues are part of each CDR3. The D gene is left open where the match is weak. Not every row has a clone size; where given, it reads once, few, many or a size class.

D gene	V gene	clone size	J gene	CDR3 DNA	CDR3 protein
TRBD1	TRBV2	many	TRBJ2-2	TGTGCCAGCGCTGACAGGGCGAGGACCGGGGAGCTGTTTTTT	CASADRARTGELFF
TRBD2	TRBV7-9	many	TRBJ2-1	TGTGCCAGCAGCCCGACTAGCGGGAGGGGCAATGAGCAGTTCTTC	CASSPTSGRGNEQFF
.	TRBV20-1	few	TRBJ2-7	TGCAGTGCTAGTCAGCAGACCTACGAGCAGTACTTC	CSASQQTYEQYF
TRBD2	TRBV7-3	many	TRBJ2-1	TGTGCCAGCAGCTCCCGGACTAGCGGGAATCCTAATGAGCAGTTCTTC	CASSSRTSGNPNEQFF
TRBD2	TRBV20-1	many	TRBJ2-7	TGCAGTGCTCCCCAATATTCTAGCGGGAGTCCTTACGAGCAGTACTTC	CSAPQYSSGSPYEQYF
TRBD2	TRBV11-1	many	TRBJ2-1	TGTGCCAGCAGCTTAGGGGCTAGCGGCCGACGGTTCTTC	CASSLGASGRRFF
.	TRBV7-9	many	TRBJ1-1	TGTGCCAGCAGCCCGGACGGGAACACTGAAGCTTTCTTT	CASSPDGNTEAFF
.	TRBV20-1	.	TRBJ1-2	TGCAGTGCTAGCTTGGGGGGGACTAACTCCTATGGCTACACCTTC	CSASLGGTNSYGYTF
.	TRBV6-1	many	TRBJ1-4	TGTGCCAGCAGTACATGGACGAGTTCTGAAAAACTGTTTTTT	CASSTWTSSEKLFF
.	TRBV12-3/TRBV12-4	many	TRBJ2-2	TGTGCCAGCAGCTTGGGTGGCACCGGGGAGCTGTTTTTT	CASSLGGTGELFF
.	TRBV7-3	many	TRBJ2-3	TGTGCCAGCAGCTTAATGCCGGGAGATACGCAGTATTTT	CASSLMPGDTQYF
TRBD2	TRBV5-1	many	TRBJ2-7	TGCGCCAGCAGCTTGAATGCGGGAGCATCCTACGAGCAGTACTTC	CASSLNAGASYEQYF